The following is a T cell receptor (beta chain) sequence with its context. The antigen is not known. Germline V gene sequence: CDR1 SGDLS, CDR2 YYNGEE. The CDR3 has 15 amino acids. V was clipped by 3 bases and J by 2 bases; unmatched bases: 6. The PCR made use of 60 Vbeta and 13 Jbeta primers. Produced via immunoSEQ multiplex PCR; TCRdb's table is partial and in-frame only. The table shows about 200,000 clones, with 60% to 80% occurring only once. This entry comes from a study of cytomegalovirus exposure and HLA in healthy donors. Study-wide results and limits: The study carried out a later analysis of TCR beta sequences. It associated approximately 17,000 of them with specific HLA alleles at a false discovery rate of 0.05. Of the V segments, some could not be distinguished, including TRBV6-2 and TRBV6-3, and were excluded.

V gene TRBV9 combines with J gene TRBJ2-7; 9 positions agree with TRBD1. The origin of this receptor is a male donor in good health and CMV-seronegative. The specimen was PBMCs. The CDR3 region has the DNA TGTGCCAGCAGCGGAAGGACAGGGGCTGCCTACGAGCAGTACTTC. Its translation is CASSGRTGAAYEQYF. The full variable domain, in which reference TRBV9 and TRBJ2-7 provide the parts outside the CDR3, is DSGVTQTPKHLITATGQRVTLRCSPRSGDLSVYWYQQSLDQGLQFLIQYYNGEERAKGNILERFSAQQFPDLHSELNLSSLELGDSALYFCASSGRTGAAYEQYFGPGTRLTVT.